This TCR beta chain originates from a study of blood T cells in healthy people across ages. Points from the study as a whole: A roughly linear age-dependent decrease characterized TCR beta diversity per million T cells.

The CDR3 length is 15 residues. V lost 5 bases and J lost 0, with 11 bases in between. Worth noting for this clonotype: The antigen remains unidentified.

The authors ran a second PCR of about 7 to 11 cycles using a sample-barcoded 5' primer and a J-beta primer mix. TCRdb fed the 5' RACE reads into MiXCR, producing one record per CDR3 protein. The sample lists about 650,000 distinct CDR3 sequences, about 50% occurring once. The chain recombines TRBV12-3 or TRBV12-4 with TRBJ1-5; D is uncertain. This TCR was recovered from a woman of 80 years or more in good health. Input material: blood. This CDR3 reads CASSAQDYSNQPQHF. In DNA form, the CDR3 reads TGTGCCAGCAGTGCCCAAGATTATAGCAATCAGCCCCAGCATTTT.